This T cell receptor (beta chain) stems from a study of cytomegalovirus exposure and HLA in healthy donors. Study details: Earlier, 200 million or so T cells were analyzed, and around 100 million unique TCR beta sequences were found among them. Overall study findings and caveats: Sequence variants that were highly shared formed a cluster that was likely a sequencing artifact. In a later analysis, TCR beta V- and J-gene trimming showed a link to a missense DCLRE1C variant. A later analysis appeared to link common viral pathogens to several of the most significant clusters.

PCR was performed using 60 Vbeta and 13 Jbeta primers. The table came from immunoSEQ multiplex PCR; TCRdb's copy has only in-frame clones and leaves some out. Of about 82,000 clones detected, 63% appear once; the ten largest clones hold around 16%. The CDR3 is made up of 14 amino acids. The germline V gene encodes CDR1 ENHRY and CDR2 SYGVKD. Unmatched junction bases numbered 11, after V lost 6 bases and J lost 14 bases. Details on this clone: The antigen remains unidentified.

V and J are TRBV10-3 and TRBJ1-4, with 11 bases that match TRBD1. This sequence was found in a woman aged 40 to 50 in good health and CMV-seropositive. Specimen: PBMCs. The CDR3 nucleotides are TGTGCCATCAGACCCGGACAGGGGGCACCGTTCCTGTTTTTT. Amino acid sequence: CAIRPGQGAPFLFF.